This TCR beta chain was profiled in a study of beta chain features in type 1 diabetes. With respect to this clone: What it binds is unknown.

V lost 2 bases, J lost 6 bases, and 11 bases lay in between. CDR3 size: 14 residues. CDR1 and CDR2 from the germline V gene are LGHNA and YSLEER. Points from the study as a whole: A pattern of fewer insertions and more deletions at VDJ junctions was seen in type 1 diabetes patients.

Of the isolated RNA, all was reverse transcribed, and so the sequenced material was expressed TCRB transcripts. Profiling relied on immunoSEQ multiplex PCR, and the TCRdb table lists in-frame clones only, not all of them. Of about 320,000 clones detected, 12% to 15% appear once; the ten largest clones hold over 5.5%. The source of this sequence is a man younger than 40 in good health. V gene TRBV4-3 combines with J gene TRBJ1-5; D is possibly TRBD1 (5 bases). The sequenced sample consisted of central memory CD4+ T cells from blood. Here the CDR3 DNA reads TGCGCCAGCAGCCAATGGGGGTTTGGTCAGCCCCAGCATTTT. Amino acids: CASSQWGFGQPQHF.